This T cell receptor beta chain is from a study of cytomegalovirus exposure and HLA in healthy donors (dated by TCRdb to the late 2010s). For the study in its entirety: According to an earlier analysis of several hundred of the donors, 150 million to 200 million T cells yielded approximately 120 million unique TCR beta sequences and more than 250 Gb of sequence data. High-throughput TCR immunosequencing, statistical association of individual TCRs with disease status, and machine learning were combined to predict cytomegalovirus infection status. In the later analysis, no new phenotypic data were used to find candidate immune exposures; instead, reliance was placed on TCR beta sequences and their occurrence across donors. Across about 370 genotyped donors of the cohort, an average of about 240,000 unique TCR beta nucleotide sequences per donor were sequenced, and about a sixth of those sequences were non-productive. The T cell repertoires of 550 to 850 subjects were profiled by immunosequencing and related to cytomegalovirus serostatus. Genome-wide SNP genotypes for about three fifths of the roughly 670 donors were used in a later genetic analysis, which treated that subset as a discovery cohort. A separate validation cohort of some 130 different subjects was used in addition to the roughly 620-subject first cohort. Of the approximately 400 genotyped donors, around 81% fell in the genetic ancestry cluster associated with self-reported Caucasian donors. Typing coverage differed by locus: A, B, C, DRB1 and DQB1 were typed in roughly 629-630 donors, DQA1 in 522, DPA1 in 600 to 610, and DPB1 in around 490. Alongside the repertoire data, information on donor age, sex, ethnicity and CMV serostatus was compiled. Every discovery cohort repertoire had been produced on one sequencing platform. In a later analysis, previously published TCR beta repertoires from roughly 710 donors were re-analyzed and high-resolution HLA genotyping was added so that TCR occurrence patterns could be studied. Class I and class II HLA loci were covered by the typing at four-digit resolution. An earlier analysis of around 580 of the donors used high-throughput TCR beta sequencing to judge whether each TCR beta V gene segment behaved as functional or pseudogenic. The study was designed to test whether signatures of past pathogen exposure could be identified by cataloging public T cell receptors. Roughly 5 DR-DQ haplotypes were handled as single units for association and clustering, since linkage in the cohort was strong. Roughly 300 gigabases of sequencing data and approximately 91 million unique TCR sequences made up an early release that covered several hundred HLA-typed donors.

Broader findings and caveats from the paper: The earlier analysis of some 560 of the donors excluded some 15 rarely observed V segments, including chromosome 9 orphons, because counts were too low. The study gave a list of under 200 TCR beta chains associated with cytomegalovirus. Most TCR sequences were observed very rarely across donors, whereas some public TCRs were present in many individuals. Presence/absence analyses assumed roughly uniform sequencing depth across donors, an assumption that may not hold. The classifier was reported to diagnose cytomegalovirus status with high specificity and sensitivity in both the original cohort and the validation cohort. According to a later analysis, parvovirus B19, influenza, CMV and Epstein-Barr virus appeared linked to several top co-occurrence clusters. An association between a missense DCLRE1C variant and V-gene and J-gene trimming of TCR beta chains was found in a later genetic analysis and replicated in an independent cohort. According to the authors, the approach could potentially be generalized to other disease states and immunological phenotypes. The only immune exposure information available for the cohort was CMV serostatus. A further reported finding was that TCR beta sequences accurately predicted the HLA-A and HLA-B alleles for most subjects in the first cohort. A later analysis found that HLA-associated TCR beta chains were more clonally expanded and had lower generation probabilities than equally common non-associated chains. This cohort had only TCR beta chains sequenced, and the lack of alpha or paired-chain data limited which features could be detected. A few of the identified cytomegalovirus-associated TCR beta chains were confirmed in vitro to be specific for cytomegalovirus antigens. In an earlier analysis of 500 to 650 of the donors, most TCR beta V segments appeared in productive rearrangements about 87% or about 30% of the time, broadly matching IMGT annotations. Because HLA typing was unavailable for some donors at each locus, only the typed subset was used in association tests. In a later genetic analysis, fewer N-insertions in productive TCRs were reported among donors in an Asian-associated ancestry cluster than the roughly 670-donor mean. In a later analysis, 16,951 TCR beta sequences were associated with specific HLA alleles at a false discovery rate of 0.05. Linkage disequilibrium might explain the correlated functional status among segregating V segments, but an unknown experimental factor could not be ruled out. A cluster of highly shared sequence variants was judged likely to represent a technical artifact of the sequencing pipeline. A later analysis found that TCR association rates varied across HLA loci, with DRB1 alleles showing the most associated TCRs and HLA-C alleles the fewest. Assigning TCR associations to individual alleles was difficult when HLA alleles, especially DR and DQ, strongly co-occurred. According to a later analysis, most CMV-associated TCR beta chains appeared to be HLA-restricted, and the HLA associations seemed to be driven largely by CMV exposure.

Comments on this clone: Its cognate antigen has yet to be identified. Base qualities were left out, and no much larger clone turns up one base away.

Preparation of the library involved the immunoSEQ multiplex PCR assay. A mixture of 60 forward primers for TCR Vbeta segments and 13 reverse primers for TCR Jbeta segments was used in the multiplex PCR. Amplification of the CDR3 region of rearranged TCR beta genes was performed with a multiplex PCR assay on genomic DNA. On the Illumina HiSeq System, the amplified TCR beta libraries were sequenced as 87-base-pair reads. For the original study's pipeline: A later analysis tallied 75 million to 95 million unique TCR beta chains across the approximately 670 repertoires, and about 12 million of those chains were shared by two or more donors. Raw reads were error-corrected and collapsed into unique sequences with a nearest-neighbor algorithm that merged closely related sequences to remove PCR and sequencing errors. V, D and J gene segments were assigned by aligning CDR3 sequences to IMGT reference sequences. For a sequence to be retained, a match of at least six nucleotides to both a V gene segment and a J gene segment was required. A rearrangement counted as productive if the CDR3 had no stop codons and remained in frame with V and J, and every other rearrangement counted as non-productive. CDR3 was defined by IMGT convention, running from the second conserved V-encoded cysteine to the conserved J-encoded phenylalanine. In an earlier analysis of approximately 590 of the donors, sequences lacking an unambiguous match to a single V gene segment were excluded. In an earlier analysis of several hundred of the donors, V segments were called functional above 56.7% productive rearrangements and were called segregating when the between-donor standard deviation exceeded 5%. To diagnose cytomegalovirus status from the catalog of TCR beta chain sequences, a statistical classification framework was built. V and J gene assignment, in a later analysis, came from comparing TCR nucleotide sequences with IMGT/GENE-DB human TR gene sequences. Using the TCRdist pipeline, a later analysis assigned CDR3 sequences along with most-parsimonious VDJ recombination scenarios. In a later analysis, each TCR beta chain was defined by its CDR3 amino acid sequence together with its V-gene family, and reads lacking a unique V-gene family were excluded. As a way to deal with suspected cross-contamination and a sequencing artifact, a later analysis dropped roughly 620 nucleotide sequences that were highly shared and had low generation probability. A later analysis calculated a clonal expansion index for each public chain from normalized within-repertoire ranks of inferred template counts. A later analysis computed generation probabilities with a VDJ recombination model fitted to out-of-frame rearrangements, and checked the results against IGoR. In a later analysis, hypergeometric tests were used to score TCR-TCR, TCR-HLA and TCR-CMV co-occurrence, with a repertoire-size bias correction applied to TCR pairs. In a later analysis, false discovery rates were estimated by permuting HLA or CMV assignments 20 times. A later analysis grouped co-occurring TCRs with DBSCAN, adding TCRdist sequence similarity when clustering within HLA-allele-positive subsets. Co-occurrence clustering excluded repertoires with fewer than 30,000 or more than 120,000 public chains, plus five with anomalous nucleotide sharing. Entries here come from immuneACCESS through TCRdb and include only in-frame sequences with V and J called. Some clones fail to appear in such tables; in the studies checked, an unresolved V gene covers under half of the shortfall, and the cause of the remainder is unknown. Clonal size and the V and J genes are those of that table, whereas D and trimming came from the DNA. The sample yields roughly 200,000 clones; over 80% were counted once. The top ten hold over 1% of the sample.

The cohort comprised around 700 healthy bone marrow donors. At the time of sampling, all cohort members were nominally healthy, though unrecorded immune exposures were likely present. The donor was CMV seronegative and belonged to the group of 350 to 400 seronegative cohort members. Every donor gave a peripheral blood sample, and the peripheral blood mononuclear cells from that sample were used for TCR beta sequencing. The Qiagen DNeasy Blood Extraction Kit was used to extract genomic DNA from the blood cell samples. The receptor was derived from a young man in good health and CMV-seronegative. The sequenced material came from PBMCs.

Here is the DNA: TGTGCCAGCATGGGCAGGAGGTCCGAGCAGTACTTC. Its coded protein is CASMGRRSEQYF. Recombination connected TRBV2 to TRBJ2-7, with TRBD2 tentatively as D gene (5 bases match). From cysteine to phenylalanine, the CDR3 is 12 amino acids long. Only the CDR3 portion is preserved as DNA: 36 bases, with reading frame beginning at the first base. The germline V gene provides CDR1 SNHLY and CDR2 FYNNEI. V drops 7 bases and J drops 6 bases, leaving 13 bases in between. The reference TRBV2 and TRBJ2-7 proteins fill in what lies around the CDR3, so the full variable domain reads EPEVTQTPSHQVTQMGQEVILRCVPISNHLYFYWYRQILGQKVEFLVSFYNNEISEKSEIFDDQFSVERPDGSNFTLKIRSTKLEDSAMYFCASMGRRSEQYFGPGTRLTVT.